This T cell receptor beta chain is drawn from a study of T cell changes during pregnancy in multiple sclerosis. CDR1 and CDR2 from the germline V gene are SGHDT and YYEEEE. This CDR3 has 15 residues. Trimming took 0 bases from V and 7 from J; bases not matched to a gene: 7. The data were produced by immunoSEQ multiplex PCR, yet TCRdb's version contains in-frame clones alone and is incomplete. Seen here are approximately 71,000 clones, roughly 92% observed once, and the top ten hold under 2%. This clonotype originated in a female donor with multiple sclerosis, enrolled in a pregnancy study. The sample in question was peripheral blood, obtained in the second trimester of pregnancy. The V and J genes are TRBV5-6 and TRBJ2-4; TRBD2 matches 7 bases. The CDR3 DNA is TGTGCCAGCAGCTTGGCCTTGGGAGGGTTTAACATTCAGTACTTC. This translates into CASSLALGGFNIQYF.